Given below is one T cell receptor (beta chain) in context. The data stem from a study of PD-L1 blockade in urothelial cancer. As to time point: peripheral blood 6 weeks after treatment start. This table comes from immunoSEQ multiplex PCR, and its TCRdb copy is limited to in-frame clones, with some not included. The repertoire includes 120,000 or so clones, 86% of them detected once, and roughly 2.3% sits in the top ten. The material sequenced was PBMCs, taken around atezolizumab (anti-PD-L1) treatment. This clonotype was obtained from a man aged 50-60 years with urothelial cancer.

CDR3 sequence: CSVERFGGGQFF. The CDR3 nucleotides read TGCAGCGTTGAAAGATTCGGCGGCGGGCAGTTCTTC. The rearrangement uses TRBV29-1 and TRBJ2-1; D unclear. This CDR3 region has 12 residues. Germline-derived CDR1 and CDR2 are SQVTM and ANQGSEA. The V end lost 2 bases, the J end lost 12 bases, and 14 bases lay between the germline ends.